This paragraph reports one T cell receptor beta chain. This sample is drawn from a study of blood T cell repertoires in COVID-19. Looking at the study overall: Nucleic acid was either cDNA or gDNA, and it came from T cells, B-cell-depleted T cells, or PBMCs.

In the original workflow: Estimated nucleated cell counts came from reference gene primer amplification. Sequencing was performed with immunoSEQ multiplex PCR; in TCRdb, only in-frame clones are kept and a portion is missing. V, J and clone size were drawn from that table, and D and trimming were deduced from the DNA. The table lists about 110,000 clones, approximately 70% of them singletons. V was shortened by 1 base and J by 7 bases, with 14 bases between the two germline ends. CDR1 is SGHVS and CDR2 is FQNEAQ in the germline V gene. The CDR3 covers 15 residues. What was sequenced was peripheral blood. The source is a man older than 75 with acute or convalescent COVID-19. The chain carries TRBV7-8 and TRBJ2-1, with D maybe TRBD2 (6 bases). The CDR3 loop is CASSLVGGRTNEQFF. Written as DNA, the CDR3 is TGTGCCAGCAGCTTAGTTGGGGGGAGGACTAATGAGCAGTTCTTC.